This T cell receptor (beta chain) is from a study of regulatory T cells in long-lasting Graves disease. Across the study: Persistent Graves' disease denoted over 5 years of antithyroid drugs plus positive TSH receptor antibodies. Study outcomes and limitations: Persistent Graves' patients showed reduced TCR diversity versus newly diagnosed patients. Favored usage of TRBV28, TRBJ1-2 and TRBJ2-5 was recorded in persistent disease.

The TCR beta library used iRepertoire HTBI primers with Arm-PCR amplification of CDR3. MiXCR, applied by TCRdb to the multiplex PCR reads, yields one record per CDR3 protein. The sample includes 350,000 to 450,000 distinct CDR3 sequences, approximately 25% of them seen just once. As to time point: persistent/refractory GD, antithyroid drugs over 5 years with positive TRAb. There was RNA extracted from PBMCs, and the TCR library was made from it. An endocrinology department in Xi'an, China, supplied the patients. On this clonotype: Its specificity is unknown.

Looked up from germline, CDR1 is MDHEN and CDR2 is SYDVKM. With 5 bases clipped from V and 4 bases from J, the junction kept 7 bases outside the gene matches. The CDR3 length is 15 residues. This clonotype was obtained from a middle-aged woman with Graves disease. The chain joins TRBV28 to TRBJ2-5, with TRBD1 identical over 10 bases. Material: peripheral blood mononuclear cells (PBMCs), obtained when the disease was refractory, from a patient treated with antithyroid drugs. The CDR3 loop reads CASSPDRGHGETQYF. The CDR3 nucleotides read TGTGCCAGCAGTCCCGACAGGGGGCATGGAGAGACCCAGTACTTC.